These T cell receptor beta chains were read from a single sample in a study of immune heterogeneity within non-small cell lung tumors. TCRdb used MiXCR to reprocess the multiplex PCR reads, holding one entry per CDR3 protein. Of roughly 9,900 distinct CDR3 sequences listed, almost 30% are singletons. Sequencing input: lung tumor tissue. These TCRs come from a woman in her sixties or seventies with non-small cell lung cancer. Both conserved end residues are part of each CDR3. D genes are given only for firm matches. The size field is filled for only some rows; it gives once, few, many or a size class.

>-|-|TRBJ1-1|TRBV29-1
TGCAGCGTTGGGGAATGGGGCTTGAGTTTTCCGATGAACACTGAAGCTTTCTTT
CSVGEWGLSFPMNTEAFF
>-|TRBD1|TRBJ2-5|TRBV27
TGTGCCAGCAGTTTTTTCACAGGGGGCTTGGAGACCCAGTACTTC
CASSFFTGGLETQYF
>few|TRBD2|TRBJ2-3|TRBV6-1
TGTGCCAGCAGTTACCGGCGGGAGGGCATTAATACGCAGTATTTT
CASSYRREGINTQYF
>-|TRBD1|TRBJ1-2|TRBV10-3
TGTGCCATCAGTGGCGACAGGGAGTACGGCTACACCTTC
CAISGDREYGYTF
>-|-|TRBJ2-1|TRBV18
TGTGCCAGCTCTCCAGGTAACTATGAGCAGTTCTTC
CASSPGNYEQFF
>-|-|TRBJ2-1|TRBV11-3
TGTGCCAGCAGCCATGGCCCGGGGGCGAATGAGCAGTTCTTC
CASSHGPGANEQFF
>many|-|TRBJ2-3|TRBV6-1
TGTGCCAGCAGGGTTGCAGATACGCAGTATTTT
CASRVADTQYF
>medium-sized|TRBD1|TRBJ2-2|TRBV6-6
TGTGCCAGCAGTTACAGGGGGCGCGGGGAGCTGTTTTTT
CASSYRGRGELFF
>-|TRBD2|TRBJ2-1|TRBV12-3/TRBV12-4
TGTGCCAGCACCGGTAGCGGGAGTGGCTACAATGAGCAGTTCTTC
CASTGSGSGYNEQFF
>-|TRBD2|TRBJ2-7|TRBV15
TGTGCCACCAGCAGAGAGGGTAGCGGGAGCTCCGAGCAGTACTTC
CATSREGSGSSEQYF
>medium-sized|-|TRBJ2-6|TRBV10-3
TGTGCCATCACCTCGACTACTTCCTCTGGGGCCAACGTCCTGACTTTC
CAITSTTSSGANVLTF
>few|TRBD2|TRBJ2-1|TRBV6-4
TGTGCCAGCAGTGACTCAGCGGGAGGTCATGAGCAGTTCTTC
CASSDSAGGHEQFF
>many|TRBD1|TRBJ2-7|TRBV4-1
TGCGCCAGCAGCCAACTACCCGGGTACGGGACAGGACACGAGCAGTACTTC
CASSQLPGYGTGHEQYF
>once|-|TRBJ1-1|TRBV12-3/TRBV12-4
TGTGCCAGCAGGGCGTTAGCTAACACTGAATCTTTCTTT
CASRALANTESFF
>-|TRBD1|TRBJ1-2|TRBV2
TGTGCCAGCAGTTTAGGACAGGGGGTTGACACCTTC
CASSLGQGVDTF
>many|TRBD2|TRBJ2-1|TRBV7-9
TGTGCCAGCAGCTTAGGCGGGAGTAGGCACAATGAGCAGTTCTTC
CASSLGGSRHNEQFF
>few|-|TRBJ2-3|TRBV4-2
TGTGCCAGCAGCCAAGACTACCCCCCGGCTAGCGTGGGGACAGATACGCAGTATTTT
CASSQDYPPASVGTDTQYF
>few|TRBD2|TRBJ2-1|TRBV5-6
TGTGCCAGCAGCCTGGGACTAGCGGGGTGGCGATCCTACAATGAGCAGTTCTTC
CASSLGLAGWRSYNEQFF
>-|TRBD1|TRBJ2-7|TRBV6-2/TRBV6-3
TGTGCCAGCAGTGTAAGGGACAGGGGGTTCGAGCAGTACTTC
CASSVRDRGFEQYF
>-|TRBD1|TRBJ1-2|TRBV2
TGTGCCAGCAGTGGACAGGGTGGCAACTATGGCTACACCTTC
CASSGQGGNYGYTF
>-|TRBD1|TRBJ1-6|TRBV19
TGTGCCAGTAGTCCCGGGACAGGACTCAAGGGTTCACCCCTCCACTTT
CASSPGTGLKGSPLHF
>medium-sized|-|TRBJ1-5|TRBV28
TGTGCCAGCAGTTCCCCACAGGGTCAGCCCCAGCATTTT
CASSSPQGQPQHF
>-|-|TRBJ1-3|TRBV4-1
TGCGCCAGCAGCCAGTGGCCTGGCTCTGGAAACACCATATATTTT
CASSQWPGSGNTIYF
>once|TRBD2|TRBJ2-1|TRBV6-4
TGTGCCAGCACTCAGAACTCGCCTAGCGGGAGCAATGAGCAGTTCTTC
CASTQNSPSGSNEQFF
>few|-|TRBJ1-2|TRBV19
TGTGCCAGTACCGCCCCCTTAGGAGAGGGGAAGCACTATGGCTACACCTTC
CASTAPLGEGKHYGYTF
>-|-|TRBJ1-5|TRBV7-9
TGTGCCAGCAGCCGAGAGGGGGTTGGCAATCAGCCCCAGCATTTT
CASSREGVGNQPQHF
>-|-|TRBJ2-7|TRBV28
TGTGCCAGCAGTTTTACAGGGAGACCTAGGGTGGAGTACTTC
CASSFTGRPRVEYF
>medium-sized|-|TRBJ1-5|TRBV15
TGTGCCACCAGCAGAGATCTGCAAAATAGCAATCAGCCCCAGCATTTT
CATSRDLQNSNQPQHF
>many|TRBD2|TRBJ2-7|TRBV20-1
TGCAGTGCGAAGGGACTAGCGGGAGACTCCTACGAGCAGTACTTC
CSAKGLAGDSYEQYF
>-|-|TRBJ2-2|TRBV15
TGTGCCACCAGCAGAGATTGGGGCGGGGAGCTGTTTTTT
CATSRDWGGELFF
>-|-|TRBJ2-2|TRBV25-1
TGTGCCAGCAGTGAACTCGGACAGCGGGCCGGGGAGCTGTTTTTT
CASSELGQRAGELFF
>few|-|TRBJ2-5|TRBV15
TGTGCCACCAGCATCCGGGCCCTACTTCAAGAGACCCAGTACTTC
CATSIRALLQETQYF
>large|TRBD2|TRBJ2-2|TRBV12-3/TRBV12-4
TGTGCCAGCAGTTACCTAACGGGACTAGCGGGCGCGAACACCGGGGAGCTGTTTTTT
CASSYLTGLAGANTGELFF
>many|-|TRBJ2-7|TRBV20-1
TGCAGTGCTAGTCGGCAGGGCCTGGACTACGAGCAGTACTTC
CSASRQGLDYEQYF
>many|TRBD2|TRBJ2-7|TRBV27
TGTGCCAGCAGTGACGGACTAGCGGGGAGCTCCTACGAGCAGTACTTC
CASSDGLAGSSYEQYF
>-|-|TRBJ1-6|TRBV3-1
TGTGCCAGCAGCCAAGGGCAGACAGGACGGTCACCCCTCCACTTT
CASSQGQTGRSPLHF
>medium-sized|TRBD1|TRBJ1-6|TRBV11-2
TGTGCCAGCAGATCTGAGGGGGCGCGGAATTCACCCCTCCACTTT
CASRSEGARNSPLHF
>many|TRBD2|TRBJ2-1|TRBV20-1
TGCAGTGCTAGGGTTCAGGGCGGGAGCTCCTACAATGAGCAGTTCTTC
CSARVQGGSSYNEQFF
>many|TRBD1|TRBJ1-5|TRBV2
TGTGCCAGCAGTTCAGGGACAGGGAGAGATCCCCAGCATTTT
CASSSGTGRDPQHF
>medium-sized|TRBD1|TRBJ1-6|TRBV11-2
TGTGCCAGCAGCATTCTGGACAGGGGAAATTCACCCCTCCACTTT
CASSILDRGNSPLHF
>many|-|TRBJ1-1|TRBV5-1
TGCGCCAGCAGCTTGGCAGTAATGAACACTGAAGCTTTCTTT
CASSLAVMNTEAFF
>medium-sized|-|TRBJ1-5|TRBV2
TGTGCCAGCAGTGAACGGGCCCCCCCCAATCAGCCCCAGCATTTT
CASSERAPPNQPQHF
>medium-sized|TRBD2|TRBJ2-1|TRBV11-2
TGTGCCAGCAGCTTATTGCCTAGCGGGAATAATGAGCAGTTCTTC
CASSLLPSGNNEQFF